This T cell receptor beta chain was profiled in a study of blood T cell repertoires in COVID-19. Methods used by the authors: How many nucleated cells were present was estimated from reference gene primer amplification. TCRdb's table, derived via immunoSEQ multiplex PCR, lists solely in-frame clones and lacks some. V, J and clone size are taken as reported in that table, and D and trimming were inferred from the DNA itself. The sample yields 150,000 to 200,000 clones, about 88% seen once. Germline V gene lookup returns CDR1 SGHAT and CDR2 FQNNGV. The ends lost 3 bases at V and 5 bases at J; junction bases unmatched: 3. The CDR3 runs to 15 residues.

This TCR was recovered from a human donor in a cohort sampled during active COVID-19. The chain couples TRBV11-2 to TRBJ2-1; 11 nucleotides line up with TRBD2. Sample: peripheral blood. This chain's CDR3 is CASSLGLADNNEQFF. The CDR3, as DNA: TGTGCCAGCAGCTTGGGACTAGCGGATAACAATGAGCAGTTCTTC.